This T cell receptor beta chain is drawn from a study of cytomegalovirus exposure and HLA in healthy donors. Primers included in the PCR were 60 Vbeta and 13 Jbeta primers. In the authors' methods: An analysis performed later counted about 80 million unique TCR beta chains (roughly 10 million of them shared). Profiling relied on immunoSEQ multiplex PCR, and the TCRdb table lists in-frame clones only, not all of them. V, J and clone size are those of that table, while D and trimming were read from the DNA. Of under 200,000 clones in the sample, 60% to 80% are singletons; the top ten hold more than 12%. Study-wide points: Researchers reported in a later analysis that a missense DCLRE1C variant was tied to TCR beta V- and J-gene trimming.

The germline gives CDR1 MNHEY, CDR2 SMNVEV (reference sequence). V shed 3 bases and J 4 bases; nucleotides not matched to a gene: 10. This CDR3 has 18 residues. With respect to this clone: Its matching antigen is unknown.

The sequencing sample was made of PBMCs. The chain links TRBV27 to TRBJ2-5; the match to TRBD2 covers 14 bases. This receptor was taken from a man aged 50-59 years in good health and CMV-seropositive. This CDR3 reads CASSFLNATSGGAETQYF. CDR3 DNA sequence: TGTGCCAGCAGTTTCCTCAACGCGACTAGCGGGGGGGCAGAGACCCAGTACTTC.